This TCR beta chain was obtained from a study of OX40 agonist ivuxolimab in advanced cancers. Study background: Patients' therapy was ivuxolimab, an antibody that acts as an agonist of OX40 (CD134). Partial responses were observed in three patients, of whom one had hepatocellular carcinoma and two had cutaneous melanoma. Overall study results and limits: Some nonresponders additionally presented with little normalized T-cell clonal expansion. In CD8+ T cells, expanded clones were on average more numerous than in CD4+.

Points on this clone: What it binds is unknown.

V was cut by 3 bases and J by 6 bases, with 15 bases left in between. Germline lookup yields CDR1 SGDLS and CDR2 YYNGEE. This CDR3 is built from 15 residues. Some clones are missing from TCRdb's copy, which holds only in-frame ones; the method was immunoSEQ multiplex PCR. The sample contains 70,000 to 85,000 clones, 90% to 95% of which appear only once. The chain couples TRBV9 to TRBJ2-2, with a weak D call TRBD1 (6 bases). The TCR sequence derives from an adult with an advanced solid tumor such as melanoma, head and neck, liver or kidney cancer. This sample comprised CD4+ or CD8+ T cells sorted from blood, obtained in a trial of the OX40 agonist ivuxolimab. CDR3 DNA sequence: TGTGCCAGCAGCGCCCCTGGCAGGGGCCCCGGGGAGCTGTTTTTT. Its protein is CASSAPGRGPGELFF.